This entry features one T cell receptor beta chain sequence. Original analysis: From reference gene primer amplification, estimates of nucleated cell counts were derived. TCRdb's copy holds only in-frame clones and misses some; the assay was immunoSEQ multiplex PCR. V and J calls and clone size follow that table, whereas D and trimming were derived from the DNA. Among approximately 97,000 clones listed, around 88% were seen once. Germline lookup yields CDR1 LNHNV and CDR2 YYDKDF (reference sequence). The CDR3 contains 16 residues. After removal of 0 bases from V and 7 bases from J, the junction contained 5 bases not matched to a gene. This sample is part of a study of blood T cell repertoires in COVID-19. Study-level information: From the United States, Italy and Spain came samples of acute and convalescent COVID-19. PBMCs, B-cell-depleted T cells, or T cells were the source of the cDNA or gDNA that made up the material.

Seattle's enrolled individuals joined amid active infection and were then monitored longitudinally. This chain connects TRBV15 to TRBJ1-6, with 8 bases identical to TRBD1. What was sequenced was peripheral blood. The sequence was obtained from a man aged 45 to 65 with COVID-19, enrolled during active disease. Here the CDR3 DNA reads TGTGCCACCAGCAGAGAAGGCAGGGGGCACAATTCACCCCTCCACTTT. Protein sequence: CATSREGRGHNSPLHF.